The 32 T cell receptor beta chains presented below share a single source sample, sequenced in a study of blood T cell repertoires in COVID-19. The method was immunoSEQ multiplex PCR; TCRdb's version includes in-frame clones alone and lacks a portion of them. The repertoire consists of approximately 200,000 clones, with 75% to 90% occurring once and the leading ten covering roughly 4.9%. The sample was PBMCs or T cells enriched from blood (not recorded which). The receptors stem from a woman aged 25 to 39 who had been exposed to COVID-19.

In nucleotides, the CDR3 is TGTGCCAGCAGTCCACAGGTTTACTATGGCTACACCTTC. Amino acids: CASSPQVYYGYTF. The J gene is TRBJ1-2, the V gene TRBV6-5; D is perhaps TRBD1 (5 bases). This CDR3 has 13 residues. Germline V gives CDR1 MNHEY, CDR2 SVGAGI. V was pared by 5 bases and J by 3 bases, with 10 bases between.

This chain connects TRBV11-2 to TRBJ2-1; the D is unclear. Trimming took off 1 base at V and 4 bases at J, with 5 bases between the two ends. The CDR3 is 13 residues long. CDR1 is SGHAT and CDR2 is FQNNGV in the germline V gene. DNA for the CDR3: TGTGCCAGCAGCTTAGCCAGTTACAATGAGCAGTTCTTC. This encodes CASSLASYNEQFF.

This chain connects TRBV3-1 (or the pseudogene TRBV3-2) to TRBJ2-7, with 8 bases lining up with TRBD1. Per germline, CDR1 LGHDT and CDR2 YNNKEL (reference sequence). V was pared by 4 bases and J by 3 bases, with 5 bases of the junction left unmatched. The CDR3 runs 14 residues. CDR3 in DNA: TGTGCCAGCAGCCCCACTGGGACAGGCTACGAGCAGTACTTC. Translating gives CASSPTGTGYEQYF.

The chain recombines TRBV2 with TRBJ1-4; D call uncertain. CDR1 is SNHLY, CDR2 FYNNEI, per germline. This CDR3 is built from 15 residues. V was shortened by 5 bases and J by 0 bases, with 10 bases between the two germline ends. CDR3 sequence reads: CASSRSPATNEKLFF. The CDR3 region has the DNA TGTGCCAGCAGTAGAAGCCCTGCAACTAATGAAAAACTGTTTTTT.

Written as DNA, the CDR3 is TGTGCCAGTACTTCCCACCATGGACAGGGGTTTGGCACTGAAGCTTTCTTT. Protein sequence: CASTSHHGQGFGTEAFF. The chain combines TRBV19 with TRBJ1-1; the match to TRBD1 covers 9 bases. CDR1 is LNHDA and CDR2 is SQIVND in the germline V gene (reference sequence). The V segment lost 7 bases and the J segment 4 bases; nucleotides outside the gene matches: 16. This CDR3 spans 17 amino acids.

This chain uses TRBV9 with TRBJ2-7, with unresolved D. With 0 bases removed from V and 2 bases from J, the gap between germline ends came to 9 bases. The CDR3 is 14 residues long. Germline lookup yields CDR1 SGDLS and CDR2 YYNGEE. The CDR3 here is CASSVGMATYEQYF. CDR3 DNA sequence: TGTGCCAGCAGCGTAGGTATGGCAACCTACGAGCAGTACTTC.

The genes are TRBV9 and TRBJ1-5, with 7 bases identical to TRBD1. In germline, CDR1 is SGDLS, CDR2 YYNGEE. The CDR3 spans 15 residues. The J segment lost 0 bases and the V segment lost 3 bases, leaving 3 bases of the junction unmatched. CDR3 in DNA: TGTGCCAGCAGCGCGACAGGGAGTAGCAATCAGCCCCAGCATTTT. Translated, it gives CASSATGSSNQPQHF. The full variable domain, its missing parts supplied by reference TRBV9 and TRBJ1-5, is DSGVTQTPKHLITATGQRVTLRCSPRSGDLSVYWYQQSLDQGLQFLIQYYNGEERAKGNILERFSAQQFPDLHSELNLSSLELGDSALYFCASSATGSSNQPQHFGDGTRLSIL.

Details on this clone: This same CDR3 is encoded by further DNA sequences in the sample. The chain uses TRBV7-9 and TRBJ2-3, with no clear D. This CDR3 spans 13 amino acids. Germline CDR1 is SEHNR and CDR2 is FQNEAQ (reference sequence). Trimming took off 5 bases at V and 4 bases at J, with 10 bases between the two ends. CDR3 nucleotide sequence: TGTGCCAGCAGCCCTAGAGGTCCAGATACGCAGTATTTT. It yields the protein CASSPRGPDTQYF.

As DNA, the CDR3 is TGTGCCATCAGCAGACAGGTTAATGAAAAACTGTTTTTT. Amino acid sequence: CAISRQVNEKLFF. This chain joins TRBV10-3 and TRBJ1-4, with D maybe TRBD1 (6 bases). V was trimmed by 6 bases and J by 4 bases, leaving 9 bases between them. This CDR3 has 13 residues. The germline V gene has CDR1 ENHRY and CDR2 SYGVKD.

The chain joins TRBV4-1 to TRBJ1-1; TRBD1 matches 10 bases. Germline lookup yields CDR1 MGHRA and CDR2 YSYEKL. The trim removed 5 bases at V and 8 bases at J, leaving 11 bases unmatched. The CDR3 extends over 15 amino acids. The DNA of the CDR3 is TGCGCCAGCAGCACCCCCGGGACAGGGGACGCCGAAGCTTTCTTT. It encodes CASSTPGTGDAEAFF.

This sequence joins TRBV4-1 and TRBJ1-4; TRBD1 matches at 10 bases. CDR3 size: 17 residues. The germline CDR1 and CDR2 sequences are MGHRA and YSYEKL. J was trimmed by 7 bases and V by 0 bases; bases with no gene match: 8. In DNA form, the CDR3 reads TGCGCCAGCAGCCAAGAAGGGAGGACAGGGGGTAGTGAAAAACTGTTTTTT. This gives the protein CASSQEGRTGGSEKLFF.

The chain links TRBV12-5 to TRBJ1-1, with D perhaps TRBD1 (5 bases). Germline V gene lookup returns CDR1 LGHNT and CDR2 FRNRAP. There are 14 residues in the CDR3. V was trimmed by 6 bases and J by 7 bases, leaving 18 bases between them. In nucleotides, the CDR3 is TGTGCTAGTGGACACCGGGACTTGTCGTATGAAGCTTTCTTT. Its translation is CASGHRDLSYEAFF.

The gene calls are TRBV2 and TRBJ2-3, with TRBD2 matching 10 bases. The CDR3 is 17 residues long. Germline lookup yields CDR1 SNHLY and CDR2 FYNNEI. After removal of 5 bases from V and 3 bases from J, the junction contained 11 bases not matched to a gene. The CDR3 here is CASSKRGGQVKTDTQYF. CDR3 nucleotides: TGTGCCAGCAGTAAGCGGGGGGGCCAGGTCAAGACAGATACGCAGTATTTT.

As for this clone: Sequence at one end of the junction differs from germline and may be a read error. V usage is TRBV19 and J usage is TRBJ1-5, with 9 bases lining up with TRBD1. CDR3 size: 13 residues. In germline, CDR1 is LNHDA, CDR2 SQIVND (reference sequence). CDR3: CASSSLGQGPRRF. As DNA, the CDR3 is TGTGCCAGTAGCAGCCTGGGACAGGGTCCCCGTCGTTTT.

The chain combines TRBV2 with TRBJ1-2; D is ambiguous. V was clipped by 7 bases and J by 5 bases, with 11 bases between them. The CDR3 extends over 12 amino acids. The germline V gene encodes CDR1 SNHLY and CDR2 FYNNEI. CDR3 coding DNA: TGTGCCAGCATGGGCTTAACGTATGGCTACACCTTC. It yields the protein CASMGLTYGYTF.

The chain combines TRBV10-1 with TRBJ2-2; 9 bases map to TRBD1. The CDR3 spans 16 residues. Germline CDR1 and CDR2: WNHNN and SYGVQD (reference sequence). Trimming took 5 bases from V and 4 from J; bases not matched to a gene: 8. CDR3 residues: CASSRRGQGITGELFF. CDR3 in DNA: TGCGCCAGCAGTAGAAGAGGACAGGGGATCACCGGGGAGCTGTTTTTT.

The rearrangement links TRBV4-1 to TRBJ2-2; tentatively, D is TRBD2 (5 bases). Trimming cost V 2 bases and J 3 bases, with 10 bases left between them. The germline CDR1 and CDR2 sequences are MGHRA and YSYEKL. The CDR3 is 15 residues long. The CDR3 coding sequence is TGCGCCAGCAGCCAACCCACTAGAGACACCGGGGAGCTGTTTTTT. Residues: CASSQPTRDTGELFF.

This chain connects TRBV18 to TRBJ2-1; TRBD1 matches at 12 bases. CDR1 is KGHSH and CDR2 is LQKENI in the germline V gene. The CDR3 totals 16 residues. Unmatched junction bases numbered 10, after V lost 6 bases and J lost 7 bases. This CDR3 is CASSPPGDRGLNEQFF. CDR3 sequence (DNA): TGTGCCAGCTCGCCGCCTGGGGACAGGGGGCTGAATGAGCAGTTCTTC.

The rearrangement links TRBV29-1 to TRBJ2-7, with 10 bases lining up with TRBD1. The CDR3 loop spans 13 amino acids. Germline loops: CDR1 SQVTM, CDR2 ANQGSEA. Trimming cost V 6 bases and J 0 bases; bases outside gene matches: 2. CDR3: CSVGTGASYEQYF. The CDR3 DNA reads as TGCAGCGTCGGGACAGGGGCCTCCTACGAGCAGTACTTC.

The chain joins TRBV2 to TRBJ2-1; 7 positions match TRBD1. CDR3 length: 12 residues. From germline, CDR1 is SNHLY and CDR2 FYNNEI. J was trimmed by 8 bases and V by 6 bases; bases with no gene match: 4. CDR3 nucleotide sequence: TGTGCCAGCAGGAGGACAGGAGATGAGCAGTTCTTC. Translated: CASRRTGDEQFF.

A remark on this clone: The sample carries other DNA sequences with the same CDR3. The J gene is TRBJ1-2, the V gene TRBV3-1 (or the pseudogene TRBV3-2); 10 bases agree with TRBD1. Germline assignment: CDR1 LGHDT and CDR2 YNNKEL (reference sequence). Trimming took 1 base from V and 2 from J; bases not matched to a gene: 1. The length of the CDR3 is 15 residues. The CDR3 reads CASSQGTGGNYGYTF. DNA of the CDR3: TGTGCCAGCAGCCAAGGGACAGGGGGAAACTATGGCTACACCTTC.

The chain combines TRBV7-2 with TRBJ2-5; the D gene is possibly TRBD2 (6 bases). Trimming cost V 5 bases and J 8 bases, with 24 bases left between them. The CDR3 loop spans 16 amino acids. Germline assignment: CDR1 SGHTA and CDR2 FQGNSA. Here the CDR3 reads CASSRVRTLGGATQYF. As DNA, the CDR3 is TGTGCCAGCAGCCGGGTTCGGACTCTCGGGGGAGCCACCCAGTACTTC. The entire variable domain, with the rest obtained from reference TRBV7-2 and TRBJ2-5, is as follows: GAGVSQSPSNKVTEKGKDVELRCDPISGHTALYWYRQSLGQGLEFLIYFQGNSAPDKSGLPSDRFSAERTGGSVSTLTIQRTQQEDSAVYLCASSRVRTLGGATQYFGPGTRLLVL.

The V gene is TRBV4-1, the J gene TRBJ1-5; D unresolved. This CDR3 contains 14 residues. The germline CDR1 and CDR2 sequences are MGHRA and YSYEKL. Trimming removed 3 bases from V and 8 bases from J, with 14 bases in between. The CDR3 DNA is TGCGCCAGCAGCCAGGCCTATCCGGGTGAGCCCCAGCATTTT. Residues: CASSQAYPGEPQHF.

The chain carries TRBV5-5 and TRBJ1-4, with 10 bases that match TRBD1. Per the germline V gene, CDR1 is SGHKS and CDR2 is YYEKEE (reference sequence). The CDR3 totals 16 residues. J was trimmed by 6 bases and V by 4 bases; bases with no gene match: 9. CDR3 sequence reads: CASSPPKGTGDEKLFF. CDR3 sequence (DNA): TGTGCCAGCAGCCCCCCTAAGGGGACAGGGGATGAAAAACTGTTTTTT.

The chain uses TRBV7-8 and TRBJ2-2, with no clear D. CDR3 length equals 14 residues. V lost 5 bases, J lost 0 bases, and 7 bases lay in between. In germline, CDR1 is SGHVS, CDR2 FQNEAQ. The CDR3 protein is CASSPTPNTGELFF. The CDR3 nucleotides read TGTGCCAGCAGCCCGACACCGAACACCGGGGAGCTGTTTTTT. Based on the CDR3 plus reference TRBV7-8 and TRBJ2-2, the full variable domain is GAGVSQSPRYKVAKRGQDVALRCDPISGHVSLFWYQQALGQGPEFLTYFQNEAQLDKSGLPSDRFFAERPEGSVSTLKIQRTQQEDSAVYLCASSPTPNTGELFFGEGSRLTVL.

The rearrangement joins TRBV6-5 to TRBJ1-1; D gene uncertain. The V end was cut by 2 bases, the J end by 7 bases, with 5 bases between. The CDR3 contains 11 residues. The V gene's germline CDR1 is MNHEY and CDR2 SVGAGI. The CDR3 DNA reads as TGTGCCAGCAGTTACGGAGTTGAAGCTTTCTTT. Protein product: CASSYGVEAFF.

This chain links TRBV18 with TRBJ1-6; D is uncertain. The ends were cut back, 3 bases at V and 0 bases at J, with 12 bases in the middle. CDR3 length: 17 amino acids. The V gene's germline CDR1 is KGHSH and CDR2 LQKENI. CDR3 protein: CASSPIRISSYNSPLHF. CDR3 bases: TGTGCCAGCTCACCCATAAGAATCAGCTCCTATAATTCACCCCTCCACTTT.

The J gene is TRBJ1-1, the V gene TRBV25-1; TRBD1 agrees at 8 bases. The CDR3 runs 14 residues. The trim removed 3 bases at V and 3 bases at J, leaving 3 bases unmatched. Per the germline V gene, CDR1 is MGHDK and CDR2 is SYGVNS. In DNA form, the CDR3 reads TGTGCCAGCAGTGAGACAGGGGCTGACACTGAAGCTTTCTTT. Its translation: CASSETGADTEAFF.

The chain employs TRBV7-6 and TRBJ1-1; TRBD1 matches at 8 bases. The germline V gene has CDR1 SGHVS and CDR2 FNYEAQ. V lost 0 bases and J lost 4; bases outside the gene matches: 1. This CDR3 has 14 residues. DNA of the CDR3: TGTGCCAGCAGCTTAGCGGACAGGGCCACTGAAGCTTTCTTT. It codes for CASSLADRATEAFF.

The chain uses TRBV9 and TRBJ1-4, with 8 bases that match TRBD1. CDR3 length: 14 amino acids. Germline V gene data show CDR1 as SGDLS and CDR2 as YYNGEE. Losses at the gene ends were 4 bases for V and 8 bases for J; bases not matched to a gene: 7. CDR3 region: CASSPQGGGEKLFF. Here the CDR3 DNA reads TGTGCCAGCAGCCCACAGGGGGGGGGAGAAAAACTGTTTTTT.

V usage is TRBV11-2 and J usage is TRBJ2-1; D perhaps matches TRBD1 (6 bases). The CDR3 loop spans 16 amino acids. The germline V gene encodes CDR1 SGHAT and CDR2 FQNNGV. The V gene lost 1 base and the J gene lost 10 bases, with 20 bases spanning the gap. The CDR3 DNA reads TGTGCCAGCAGCTTAGTATACAGGGTCCGTTCCAGGGAGCAGTTCTTC. Translation gives CASSLVYRVRSREQFF.

The chain employs TRBV20-1 and TRBJ2-3; no firm D call. The CDR3 covers 11 residues. Per germline, CDR1 DFQATT and CDR2 SNEGSKA (reference sequence). Trimming took off 3 bases at V and 5 bases at J, with 6 bases between the two ends. The CDR3 DNA reads TGCAGTGCTAGTCTAATAGATACGCAGTATTTT. Its translation is CSASLIDTQYF.